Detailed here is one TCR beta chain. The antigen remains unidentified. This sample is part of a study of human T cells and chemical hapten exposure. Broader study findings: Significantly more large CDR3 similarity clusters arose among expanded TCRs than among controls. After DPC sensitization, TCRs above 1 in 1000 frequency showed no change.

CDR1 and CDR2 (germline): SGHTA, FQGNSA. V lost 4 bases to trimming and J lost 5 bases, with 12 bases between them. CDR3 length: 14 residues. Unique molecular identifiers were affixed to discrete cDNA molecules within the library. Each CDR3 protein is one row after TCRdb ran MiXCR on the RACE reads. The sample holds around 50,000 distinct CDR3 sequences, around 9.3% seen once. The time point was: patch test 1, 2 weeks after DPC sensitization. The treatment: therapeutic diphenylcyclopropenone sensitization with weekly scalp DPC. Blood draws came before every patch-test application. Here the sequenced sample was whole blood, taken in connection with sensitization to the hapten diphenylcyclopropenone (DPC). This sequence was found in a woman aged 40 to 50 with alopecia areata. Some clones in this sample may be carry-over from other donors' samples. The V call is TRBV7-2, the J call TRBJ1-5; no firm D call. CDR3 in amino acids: CASSSRATYQPQHF. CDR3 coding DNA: TGTGCCAGCAGCTCCCGGGCCACCTATCAGCCCCAGCATTTT. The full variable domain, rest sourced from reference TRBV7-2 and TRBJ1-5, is GAGVSQSPSNKVTEKGKDVELRCDPISGHTALYWYRQSLGQGLEFLIYFQGNSAPDKSGLPSDRFSAERTGGSVSTLTIQRTQQEDSAVYLCASSSRATYQPQHFGDGTRLSIL.